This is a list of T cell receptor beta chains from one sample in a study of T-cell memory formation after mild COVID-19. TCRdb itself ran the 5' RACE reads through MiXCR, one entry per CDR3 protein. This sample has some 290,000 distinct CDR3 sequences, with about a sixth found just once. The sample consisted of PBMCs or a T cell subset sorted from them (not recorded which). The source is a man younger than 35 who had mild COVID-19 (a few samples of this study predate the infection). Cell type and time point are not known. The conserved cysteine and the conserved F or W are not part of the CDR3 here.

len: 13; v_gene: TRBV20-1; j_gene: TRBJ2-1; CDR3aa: SAYPPGRSYNEQF
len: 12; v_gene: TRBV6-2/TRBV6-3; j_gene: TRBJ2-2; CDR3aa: ASREPQGAGELF
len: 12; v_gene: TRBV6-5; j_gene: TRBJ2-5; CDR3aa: ASTLGLRGETQY
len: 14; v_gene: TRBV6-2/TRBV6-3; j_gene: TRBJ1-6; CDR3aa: ASSYRTGTTGSPLH
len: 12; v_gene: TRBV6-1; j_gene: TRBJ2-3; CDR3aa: ASQRAGGTDTQY
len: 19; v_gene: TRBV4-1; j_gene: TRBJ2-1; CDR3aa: ASSPWISGLAGGPRYNEQF
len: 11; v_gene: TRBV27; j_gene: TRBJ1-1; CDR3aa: ASSLAGYSEAF
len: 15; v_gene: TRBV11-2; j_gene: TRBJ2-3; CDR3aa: ASSLGLAGGPTDTQY
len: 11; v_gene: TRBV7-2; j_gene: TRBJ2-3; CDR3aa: ASSRRATDTQY
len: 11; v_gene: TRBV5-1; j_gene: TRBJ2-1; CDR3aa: ASSPPPRNEQF
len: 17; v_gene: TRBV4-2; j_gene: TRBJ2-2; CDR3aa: ASSQEFQGRWGVTGELF
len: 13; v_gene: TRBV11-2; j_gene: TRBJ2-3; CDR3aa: ASSPFSGFRDTQY
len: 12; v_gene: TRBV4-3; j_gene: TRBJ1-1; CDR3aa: ASSQTVTNTEAF
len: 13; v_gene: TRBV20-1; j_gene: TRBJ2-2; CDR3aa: SARFGQGYTGELF
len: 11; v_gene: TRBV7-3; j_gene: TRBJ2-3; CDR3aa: ASSQRNLLAQY
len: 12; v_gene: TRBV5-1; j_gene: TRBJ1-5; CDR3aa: ASSAGQGLGPQH
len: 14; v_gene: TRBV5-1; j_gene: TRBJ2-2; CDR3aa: ASSAGTSGEAGELF
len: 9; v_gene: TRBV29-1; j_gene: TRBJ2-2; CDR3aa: SVEQGRRLF
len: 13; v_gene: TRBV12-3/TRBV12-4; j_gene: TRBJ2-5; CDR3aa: ASSLLAGAGETQY
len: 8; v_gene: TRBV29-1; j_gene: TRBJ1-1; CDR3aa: SVEAAEAF
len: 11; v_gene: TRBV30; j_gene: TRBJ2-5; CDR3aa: AWRAAAQETQY
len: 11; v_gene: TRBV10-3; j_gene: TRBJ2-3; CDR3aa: AISGQEGDTQY
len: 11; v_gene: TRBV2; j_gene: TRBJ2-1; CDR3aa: ASSVRLAGEQF
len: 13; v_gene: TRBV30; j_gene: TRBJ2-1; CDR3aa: AWSVRGWQGNEQF
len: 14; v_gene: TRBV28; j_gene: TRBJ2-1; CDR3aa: ASRGVEGSSYNEQF
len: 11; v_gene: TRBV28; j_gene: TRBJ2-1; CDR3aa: ASSPAWGNEQF
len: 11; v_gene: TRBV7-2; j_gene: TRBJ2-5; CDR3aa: ASMDAWGETQY
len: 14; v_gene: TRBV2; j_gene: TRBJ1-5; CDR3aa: ASSDPGRGGKQPQH